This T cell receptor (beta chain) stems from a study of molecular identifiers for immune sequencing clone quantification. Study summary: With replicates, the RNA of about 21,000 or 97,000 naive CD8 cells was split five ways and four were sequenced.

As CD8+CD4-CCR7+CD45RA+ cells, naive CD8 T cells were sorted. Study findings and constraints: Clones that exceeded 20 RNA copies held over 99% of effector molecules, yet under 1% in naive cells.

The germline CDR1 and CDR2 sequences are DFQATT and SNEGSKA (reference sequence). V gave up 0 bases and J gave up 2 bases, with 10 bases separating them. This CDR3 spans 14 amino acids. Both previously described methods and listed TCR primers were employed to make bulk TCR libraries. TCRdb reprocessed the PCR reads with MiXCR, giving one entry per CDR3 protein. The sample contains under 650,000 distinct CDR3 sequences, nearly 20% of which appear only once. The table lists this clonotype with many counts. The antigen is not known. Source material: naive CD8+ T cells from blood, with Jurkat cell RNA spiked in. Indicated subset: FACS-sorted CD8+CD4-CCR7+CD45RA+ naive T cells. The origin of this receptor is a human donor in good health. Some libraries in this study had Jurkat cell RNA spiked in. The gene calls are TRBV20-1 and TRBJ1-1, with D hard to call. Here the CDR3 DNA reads TGCAGTGCTAGAGATACTTGGGCCAACACTGAAGCTTTCTTT. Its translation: CSARDTWANTEAFF.